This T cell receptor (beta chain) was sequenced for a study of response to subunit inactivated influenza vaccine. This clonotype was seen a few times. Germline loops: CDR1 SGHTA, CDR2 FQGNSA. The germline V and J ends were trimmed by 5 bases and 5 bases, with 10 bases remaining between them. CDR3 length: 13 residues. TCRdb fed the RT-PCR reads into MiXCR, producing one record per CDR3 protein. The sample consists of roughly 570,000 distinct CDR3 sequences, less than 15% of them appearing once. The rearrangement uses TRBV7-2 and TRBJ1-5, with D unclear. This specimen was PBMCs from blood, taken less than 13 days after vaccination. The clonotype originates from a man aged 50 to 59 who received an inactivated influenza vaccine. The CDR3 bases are TGTGCCAGCAGCGAAGGGATGGATCAGCCCCAGCATTTT. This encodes CASSEGMDQPQHF.